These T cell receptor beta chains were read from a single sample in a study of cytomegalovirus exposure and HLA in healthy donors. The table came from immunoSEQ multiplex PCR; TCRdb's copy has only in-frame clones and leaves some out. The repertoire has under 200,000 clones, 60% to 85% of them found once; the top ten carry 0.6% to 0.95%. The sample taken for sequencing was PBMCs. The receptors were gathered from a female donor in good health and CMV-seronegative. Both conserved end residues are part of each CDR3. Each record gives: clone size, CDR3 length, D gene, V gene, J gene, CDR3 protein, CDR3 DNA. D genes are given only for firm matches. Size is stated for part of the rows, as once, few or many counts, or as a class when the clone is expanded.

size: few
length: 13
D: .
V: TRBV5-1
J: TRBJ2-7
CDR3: CASSLAQGYEQYF
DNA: TGCGCCAGCAGCTTGGCTCAGGGATACGAGCAGTACTTC

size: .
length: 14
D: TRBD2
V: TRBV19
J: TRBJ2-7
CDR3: CASRWTSGSYEQYF
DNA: TGTGCCAGTAGGTGGACTAGCGGGAGTTACGAGCAGTACTTC

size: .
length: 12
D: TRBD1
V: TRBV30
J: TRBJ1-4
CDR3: CAWSVRGRKLFF
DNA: TGTGCCTGGAGTGTTAGGGGGCGAAAACTGTTTTTT

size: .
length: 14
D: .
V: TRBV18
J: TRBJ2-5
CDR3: CASSPPSGVETQYF
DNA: TGTGCCAGCTCACCACCTTCAGGGGTGGAGACCCAGTACTTC

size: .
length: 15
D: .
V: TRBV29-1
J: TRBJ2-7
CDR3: CSVAGLRSSEYEQYF
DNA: TGCAGCGTTGCCGGACTAAGATCTAGTGAGTACGAGCAGTACTTC

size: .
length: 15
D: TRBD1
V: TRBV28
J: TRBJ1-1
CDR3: CASREQGASSTEAFF
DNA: TGTGCCAGCAGGGAACAGGGGGCCTCAAGCACTGAAGCTTTCTTT

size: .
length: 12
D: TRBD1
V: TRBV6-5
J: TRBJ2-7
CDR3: CASGTGAYEQYF
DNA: TGTGCCAGCGGAACAGGGGCCTACGAGCAGTACTTC

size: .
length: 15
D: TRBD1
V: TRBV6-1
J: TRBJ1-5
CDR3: CASRDRVWRNQPQHF
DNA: TGTGCCAGCAGGGACAGGGTTTGGCGCAATCAGCCCCAGCATTTT

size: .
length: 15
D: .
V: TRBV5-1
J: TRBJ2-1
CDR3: CASSSGGIRDNEQFF
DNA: TGCGCCAGCAGCTCGGGGGGCATAAGGGACAATGAGCAGTTCTTC

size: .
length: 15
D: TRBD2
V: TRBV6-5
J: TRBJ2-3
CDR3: CASRRASGGSDTQYF
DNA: TGTGCCAGCAGAAGAGCTAGCGGGGGCTCAGATACGCAGTATTTT

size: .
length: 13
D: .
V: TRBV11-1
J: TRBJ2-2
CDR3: CASSLSDTGELFF
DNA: TGTGCCAGCAGCTTATCGGACACCGGGGAGCTGTTTTTT

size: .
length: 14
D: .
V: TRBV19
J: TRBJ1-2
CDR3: CASSIDVGAYGYTF
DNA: TGTGCCAGTAGTATAGATGTGGGAGCCTATGGCTACACCTTC

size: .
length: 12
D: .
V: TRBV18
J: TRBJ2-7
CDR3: CASSTNRVEQYF
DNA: TGTGCCAGCTCAACTAACAGGGTCGAGCAGTACTTC

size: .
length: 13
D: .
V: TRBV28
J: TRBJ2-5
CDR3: CASSFQGRETQYF
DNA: TGTGCCAGCAGTTTTCAGGGGAGAGAGACCCAGTACTTC

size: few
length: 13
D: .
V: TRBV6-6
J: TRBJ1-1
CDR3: CASRQGQNTEAFF
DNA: TGTGCCAGCAGACAGGGTCAGAACACTGAAGCTTTCTTT

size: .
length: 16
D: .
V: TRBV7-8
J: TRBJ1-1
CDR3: CASSLGRGGLGTEAFF
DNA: TGTGCCAGCAGCTTAGGCAGGGGCGGATTGGGCACTGAAGCTTTCTTT

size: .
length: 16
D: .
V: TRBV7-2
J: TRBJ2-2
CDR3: CASSLDETRATGELFF
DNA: TGTGCCAGCAGCTTAGACGAGACCAGGGCCACCGGGGAGCTGTTTTTT

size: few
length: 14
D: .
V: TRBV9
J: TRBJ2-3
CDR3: CASSVAQGTDTQYF
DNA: TGTGCCAGCAGCGTAGCCCAGGGCACAGATACGCAGTATTTT

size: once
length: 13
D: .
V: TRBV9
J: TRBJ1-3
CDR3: CASSGPGSYTIYF
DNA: TGTGCCAGCAGCGGCCCCGGGAGTTACACCATATATTTT

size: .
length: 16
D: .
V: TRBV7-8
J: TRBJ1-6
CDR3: CASSLFRDTYNSPLHF
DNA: TGTGCCAGCAGCTTATTCAGGGACACCTATAATTCACCCCTCCACTTT

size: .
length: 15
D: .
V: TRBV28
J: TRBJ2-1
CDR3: CASSLRREAGHEQFF
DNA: TGTGCCAGCAGTTTAAGGAGGGAGGCCGGGCATGAGCAGTTCTTC

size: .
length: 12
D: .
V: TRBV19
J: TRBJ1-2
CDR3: CASSMAGYGYTF
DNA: TGTGCCAGTAGTATGGCGGGGTATGGCTACACCTTC

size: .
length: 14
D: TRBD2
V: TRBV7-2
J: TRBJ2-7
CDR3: CASSRLAGPYEQYF
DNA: TGTGCCAGCAGCCGACTAGCGGGACCCTACGAGCAGTACTTC

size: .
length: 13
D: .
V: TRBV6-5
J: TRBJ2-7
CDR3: CASRPLVFYEQYF
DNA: TGTGCCAGCAGGCCCCTAGTTTTTTACGAGCAGTACTTC

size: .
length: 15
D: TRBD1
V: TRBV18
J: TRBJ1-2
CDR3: CASSHALTGYYGYTF
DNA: TGTGCCAGCTCCCACGCCTTGACAGGGTACTATGGCTACACCTTC

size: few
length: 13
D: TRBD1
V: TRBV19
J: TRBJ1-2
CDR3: CASSIGTGYGYTF
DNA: TGTGCCAGTAGTATTGGGACAGGGTATGGCTACACCTTC

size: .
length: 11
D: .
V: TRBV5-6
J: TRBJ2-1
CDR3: CASSLGREQFF
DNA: TGTGCCAGCAGCTTGGGTCGGGAGCAGTTCTTC

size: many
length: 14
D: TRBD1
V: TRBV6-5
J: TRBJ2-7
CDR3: CASSRGQGRNEQYF
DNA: TGTGCCAGCTCGCGGGGACAGGGACGCAACGAGCAGTACTTC

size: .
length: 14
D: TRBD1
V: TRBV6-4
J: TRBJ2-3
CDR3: CASSRDRSTDTQYF
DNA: TGTGCCAGCAGCCGGGACAGGAGCACAGATACGCAGTATTTT

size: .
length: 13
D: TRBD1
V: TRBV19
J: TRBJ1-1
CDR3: CASSQGAETEAFF
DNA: TGTGCCAGCAGCCAGGGGGCGGAAACTGAAGCTTTCTTT

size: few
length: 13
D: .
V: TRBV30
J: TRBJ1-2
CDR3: CAWSRAGWDGYTF
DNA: TGTGCCTGGAGTAGGGCAGGGTGGGATGGCTACACCTTC

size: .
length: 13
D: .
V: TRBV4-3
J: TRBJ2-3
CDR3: CASSPHGGDTQYF
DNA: TGCGCCAGCAGCCCCCACGGGGGAGATACGCAGTATTTT

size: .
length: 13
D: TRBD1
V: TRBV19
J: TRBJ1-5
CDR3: CASSPTGREPQHF
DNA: TGTGCCAGTAGCCCGACAGGGCGGGAGCCCCAGCATTTT

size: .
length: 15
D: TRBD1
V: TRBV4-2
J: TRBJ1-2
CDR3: CASSQQTGGFYGYTF
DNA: TGTGCCAGCAGCCAGCAAACAGGGGGCTTTTATGGCTACACCTTC

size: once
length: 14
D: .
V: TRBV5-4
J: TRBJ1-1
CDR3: CASSQSGFFTEAFF
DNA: TGCGCCAGCAGCCAATCAGGGTTTTTCACTGAAGCTTTCTTT

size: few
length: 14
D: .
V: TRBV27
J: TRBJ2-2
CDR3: CASRKQSYTGELFF
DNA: TGTGCCAGCAGAAAACAGTCTTACACCGGGGAGCTGTTTTTT

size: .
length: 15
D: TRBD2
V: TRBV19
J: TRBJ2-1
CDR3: CASSIWGGSYNEQFF
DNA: TGTGCCAGTAGTATTTGGGGGGGCTCCTACAATGAGCAGTTCTTC

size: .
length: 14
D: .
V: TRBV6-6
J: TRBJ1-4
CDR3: CASSAAGTIGKLFF
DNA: TGTGCCAGCAGCGCCGCCGGGACAATCGGGAAACTGTTTTTT

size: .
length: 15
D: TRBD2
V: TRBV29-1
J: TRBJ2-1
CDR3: CSVWTSGRVINEQFF
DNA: TGCAGCGTGTGGACTAGCGGGAGAGTCATCAATGAGCAGTTCTTC

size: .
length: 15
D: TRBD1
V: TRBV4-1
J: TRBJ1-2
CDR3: CASSQDRGTGYGYTF
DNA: TGCGCCAGCAGCCAAGATCGTGGGACAGGCTATGGCTACACCTTC

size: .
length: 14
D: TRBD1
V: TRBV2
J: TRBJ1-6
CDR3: CASRVDRRDSPLHF
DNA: TGTGCCAGCAGGGTGGACAGGAGGGATTCACCCCTCCACTTT

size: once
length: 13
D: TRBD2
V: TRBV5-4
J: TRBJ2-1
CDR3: CASSLAGGNEQFF
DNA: TGTGCCAGCAGCTTGGCGGGAGGCAATGAGCAGTTCTTC

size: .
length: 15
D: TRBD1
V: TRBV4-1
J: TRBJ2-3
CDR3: CASSHSGQGTDTQYF
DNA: TGCGCCAGCAGCCATTCGGGACAGGGCACCGATACGCAGTATTTT

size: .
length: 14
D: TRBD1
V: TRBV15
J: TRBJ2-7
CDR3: CATSRGGTGYEQYF
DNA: TGTGCCACCAGCAGAGGAGGGACAGGATACGAGCAGTACTTC

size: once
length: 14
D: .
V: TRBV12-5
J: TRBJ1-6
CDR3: CASGLGQNNSPLHF
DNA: TGTGCTAGTGGTTTGGGACAAAATAATTCACCCCTCCACTTT

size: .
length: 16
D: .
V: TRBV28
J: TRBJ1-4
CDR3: CASSFARRAWEEKLFF
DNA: TGTGCCAGCAGTTTTGCTAGGAGGGCATGGGAGGAAAAACTGTTTTTT